This T cell receptor beta chain is drawn from a study of T cell responses to AZD1222 COVID-19 vaccine. Study-level points and caveats: The study found vaccine-associated CD4 TCRs spanning spike, dominant at 160-218 and 743-854.

As regards this clone: Its antigen is currently unknown.

TCRdb's copy holds only in-frame clones and misses some; the assay was immunoSEQ multiplex PCR. The sample contains more than 95,000 clones, about 80% of which appear only once. The source was peripheral blood, collected on day 0 of AZD1222 vaccination. This receptor was taken from an adult in good health.

This chain's CDR3 is CASSLGRGDEETQYF. DNA of the CDR3: TGTGCCAGCAGCTTAGGCCGAGGGGACGAAGAGACCCAGTACTTC. This rearrangement joins TRBV11-1 to TRBJ2-5; possibly TRBD1 or TRBD2 for D (5 bases each). The CDR3 spans 15 residues. Germline V gene lookup returns CDR1 SGHAT and CDR2 FQDESV (reference sequence). The V and J ends lost 1 base and 3 bases respectively, with 12 bases between them.